Presented here are 22 T cell receptor beta chains from one specimen sequenced in a study of identical twins. MiXCR, run by TCRdb on the 5' RACE reads, gives a single entry per CDR3 protein. Of 240,000 or so distinct CDR3 sequences listed, 7% are singletons. The same data also contributed to another study, on yellow fever vaccine responses in identical twins.

The source material was memory (CD45RO+) T cells sorted from blood. Receptors were obtained from a woman younger than 30 in good health.

This clonotype appeared a few times. The chain employs TRBV7-2 and TRBJ1-1; 8 nucleotides agree with TRBD1. The CDR3 extends over 12 amino acids. Germline loops: CDR1 SGHTA, CDR2 FQGNSA. V lost 5 bases, J lost 11 bases, and 7 bases stayed unmatched. CDR3 protein: CASSEDRVSAFF. In DNA form, the CDR3 reads TGTGCCAGCAGCGAGGACAGGGTGTCGGCTTTCTTT. Using reference TRBV7-2 and TRBJ1-1 for the parts outside the CDR3, the full variable domain is GAGVSQSPSNKVTEKGKDVELRCDPISGHTALYWYRQSLGQGLEFLIYFQGNSAPDKSGLPSDRFSAERTGGSVSTLTIQRTQQEDSAVYLCASSEDRVSAFFGQGTRLTVV.

This clonotype was seen ten or more times. The chain recombines TRBV27 with TRBJ2-2; possible D gene TRBD2, 5 bases. CDR3 length: 16 residues. The V end was cut by 1 base, the J end by 5 bases, with 14 bases between. Germline CDR1 reads MNHEY; CDR2 reads SMNVEV (reference sequence). The CDR3 loop reads CASSLWTASLTGELFF. Here the CDR3 DNA reads TGTGCCAGCAGTTTATGGACTGCCAGTCTGACCGGGGAGCTGTTTTTT.

The table lists this clonotype with many counts. V and J are TRBV9 and TRBJ2-1, with 9 positions matching TRBD2. The germline gives CDR1 SGDLS, CDR2 YYNGEE. The CDR3 is made up of 15 amino acids. V lost 2 bases, J lost 4 bases, and 4 bases stayed unmatched. The CDR3 bases are TGTGCCAGCAGCGTTGGTCTAGCGGGGTACAATGAGCAGTTCTTC. The encoded protein is CASSVGLAGYNEQFF.

In this sample, this clonotype turned up many times. The chain is built from TRBV25-1 and TRBJ2-5; no reliable D call. The germline V gene has CDR1 MGHDK and CDR2 SYGVNS. The V gene lost 0 bases and the J gene lost 2 bases, with 7 bases spanning the gap. CDR3 size: 14 residues. The CDR3: CASSEYQLQETQYF. In nucleotides, the CDR3 is TGTGCCAGCAGTGAATATCAACTGCAAGAGACCCAGTACTTC.

This clonotype was seen ten or more times. This chain connects TRBV24-1 to TRBJ2-3; D is unresolved. V lost 5 bases to trimming and J lost 0 bases, with 11 bases between them. Germline V CDR1 and CDR2: KGHDR, SFDVKD. This CDR3 spans 15 amino acids. The CDR3 DNA sequence: TGTGCCACCAGTGGTACGGTCCTCAGCACAGATACGCAGTATTTT. As protein: CATSGTVLSTDTQYF.

This clonotype was observed a few times. The chain combines TRBV6-1 with TRBJ1-6; D remains ambiguous. Germline values: CDR1 MNHNS, CDR2 SASEGT. CDR3 length equals 14 residues. V was trimmed by 6 bases and J by 3 bases, leaving 9 bases between them. Written as DNA, the CDR3 is TGTGCCAGCAGCCCATCTAGCTATAATTCACCCCTCCACTTT. Its protein product is CASSPSSYNSPLHF.

This clonotype was observed many times. The chain couples TRBV3-1 to TRBJ2-1; D is undetermined. Germline V gene lookup returns CDR1 LGHDT and CDR2 YNNKEL (reference sequence). The CDR3 extends over 13 amino acids. V shed 6 bases and J shed 9 bases, with 15 bases lying between them. The CDR3 loop reads CASSLSEVGEQFF. The DNA of the CDR3 is TGTGCCAGCAGTTTAAGCGAGGTTGGTGAGCAGTTCTTC.

This clonotype appeared a few times. This chain uses TRBV12-3 or TRBV12-4 with TRBJ2-5, with 8 bases identical to TRBD1. This CDR3 is 14 amino acids long. V shed 5 bases and J 6 bases; nucleotides not matched to a gene: 8. The CDR3 is CASSQGAVAQTQYF. CDR3 coding DNA: TGTGCCAGCAGTCAGGGGGCGGTAGCCCAGACCCAGTACTTC.

This chain uses TRBV18 with TRBJ2-2; D remains ambiguous. V was cut by 2 bases and J by 1 base, with 8 bases left in between. This CDR3 is 15 amino acids long. Per germline, CDR1 KGHSH and CDR2 LQKENI. The CDR3, as DNA: TGTGCCAGCTCACCAAGGAGACAGAACACCGGGGAGCTGTTTTTT. Protein: CASSPRRQNTGELFF.

This clonotype was seen only a few times. The gene calls are TRBV7-6 and TRBJ1-6; the match to TRBD1 covers 7 bases. The V segment lost 4 bases and the J segment 14 bases; nucleotides outside the gene matches: 11. Germline-derived CDR1 and CDR2 are SGHVS and FNYEAQ. The CDR3 sequence is 14 residues long. Here the CDR3 reads CASSSGPQGFALHF. DNA for the CDR3: TGTGCCAGCAGCTCAGGGCCACAGGGGTTCGCCCTCCACTTT.

This clonotype has only a few counts. The chain recombines TRBV20-1 with TRBJ2-2; tentatively, D is TRBD1 (5 bases). The CDR3 covers 16 residues. The V and J ends lost 2 bases and 3 bases respectively, with 16 bases between them. CDR1 and CDR2 (germline): DFQATT, SNEGSKA (reference sequence). CDR3 sequence reads: CSARLGVTWDTGELFF. The DNA of the CDR3 is TGCAGTGCTAGACTAGGGGTGACTTGGGACACCGGGGAGCTGTTTTTT.

The table lists this clonotype with a few counts. The chain links TRBV4-2 to TRBJ2-7, with D unclear. The CDR3 is 16 residues long. Germline values: CDR1 LGHNA, CDR2 YNFKEQ. V lost 0 bases to trimming and J lost 1 base, with 13 bases between them. CDR3 nucleotide sequence: TGTGCCAGCAGCCAAGATAGGGAAATCTCATCCTACGAGCAGTACTTC. Its translation is CASSQDREISSYEQYF.

This clonotype was seen at least ten times. The V and J genes are TRBV7-9 and TRBJ1-1; D gene ambiguous. This CDR3 comprises 13 residues. V lost 5 bases and J 0 bases, leaving 7 bases between the germline ends. Germline V gene data show CDR1 as SEHNR and CDR2 as FQNEAQ (reference sequence). This CDR3 is CASSPSLNTEAFF. Here the CDR3 DNA reads TGTGCCAGCAGCCCAAGCCTGAACACTGAAGCTTTCTTT. Using reference TRBV7-9 and TRBJ1-1 for the parts outside the CDR3, the full variable domain is DTGVSQNPRHKITKRGQNVTFRCDPISEHNRLYWYRQTLGQGPEFLTYFQNEAQLEKSRLLSDRFSAERPKGSFSTLEIQRTEQGDSAMYLCASSPSLNTEAFFGQGTRLTVV.

This clonotype was recorded at least ten times. The V and J genes are TRBV3-1 and TRBJ2-7; 12 bases fit TRBD2. Losses at the gene ends were 4 bases for V and 3 bases for J; bases not matched to a gene: 4. The length of the CDR3 is 15 residues. CDR1 and CDR2 (germline): LGHDT, YNNKEL (reference sequence). Here the CDR3 reads CASSLRTSGNYEQYF. The CDR3 DNA follows: TGTGCCAGCAGCCTCCGGACTAGCGGGAACTACGAGCAGTACTTC.

The sample holds many counts of this clonotype. The V call is TRBV2, the J call TRBJ1-2, with D tentatively TRBD1 (6 bases). V was cut by 6 bases and J by 4 bases, with 12 bases left in between. The V gene's germline CDR1 is SNHLY and CDR2 FYNNEI. This CDR3 is built from 13 residues. The CDR3 loop is CASRYTGFYGYTF. For the CDR3, the DNA is TGTGCCAGCAGATATACAGGGTTCTATGGCTACACCTTC.

In this sample, this clonotype turned up many times. The chain uses TRBV12-3 or TRBV12-4 and TRBJ1-1; D not resolved. The CDR3 runs 12 residues. V was pared by 5 bases and J by 8 bases, with 12 bases between. CDR3 loop: CASSPAPNEAFF. For the CDR3, the DNA is TGTGCCAGCAGTCCCGCCCCAAACGAAGCTTTCTTT.

This clonotype turned up a few times. This chain connects TRBV28 to TRBJ2-1; 11 nucleotides line up with TRBD2. Per germline, CDR1 MDHEN and CDR2 SYDVKM. V shed 8 bases, J shed 4 bases, and the junction held 7 bases outside the gene matches. The CDR3 has 15 residues. This CDR3 reads CASGNSGGAYNEQFF. CDR3 bases: TGTGCCAGCGGCAATAGCGGGGGGGCTTACAATGAGCAGTTCTTC.

The rearrangement uses TRBV6-5 and TRBJ1-2, with D possibly TRBD1 on 5 matching bases. Germline-derived CDR1 and CDR2 are MNHEY and SVGAGI. CDR3 length: 15 amino acids. V dropped 2 bases and J dropped 7 bases, with 17 bases sitting between them. The CDR3 here is CASSYNAGGMGGYTF. For the CDR3, the DNA is TGTGCCAGCAGTTACAACGCCGGGGGGATGGGTGGCTACACCTTC.

This clonotype showed up many times. The genes are TRBV10-3 and TRBJ2-3, with no clear D. The CDR3 has 12 residues. V lost 0 bases and J lost 7, with 5 bases in between. The germline CDR1 and CDR2 sequences are ENHRY and SYGVKD. Here the CDR3 reads CAISESPNTQYF. CDR3 sequence (DNA): TGTGCCATCAGTGAGTCGCCAAATACGCAGTATTTT.

This clonotype was picked up a small number of times. The V gene is TRBV20-1, the J gene TRBJ2-3; 8 bases agree with TRBD2. There are 15 residues in the CDR3. Trimming cost V 1 base and J 1 base; bases outside gene matches: 4. Germline CDR1 reads DFQATT; CDR2 reads SNEGSKA (reference sequence). The CDR3 here is CSARAPGLGTDTQYF. CDR3 in DNA: TGCAGTGCTAGAGCCCCGGGACTAGGCACAGATACGCAGTATTTT.

Only a few counts were recorded for this clonotype. The chain recombines TRBV4-1 with TRBJ2-3; D not resolved. The CDR3 length is 14 residues. V was shortened by 0 bases and J by 2 bases, with 6 bases between the two germline ends. Per the germline V gene, CDR1 is MGHRA and CDR2 is YSYEKL. CDR3 protein: CASSQDSLTDTQYF. CDR3 nucleotide sequence: TGCGCCAGCAGCCAAGATTCCCTCACAGATACGCAGTATTTT.

This clonotype was counted ten times or more. The chain couples TRBV27 to TRBJ2-3; 12 positions match TRBD2. The CDR3 is 15 residues long. V lost 5 bases, J lost 6 bases, and 6 bases stayed unmatched. Germline CDR1 MNHEY, CDR2 SMNVEV (reference sequence). CDR3 sequence (DNA): TGTGCCAGCAGTACTCTAGCGGGGGGGCGGGATACGCAGTATTTT. Translating it yields CASSTLAGGRDTQYF.